The 27 T cell receptor beta chains listed next were all sequenced from one sample in a study of T-cell reconstitution after alpha-beta-depleted transplantation in children. Construction of the TCRbeta library involved unique molecular identifiers. TCRdb analysed the PCR reads with MiXCR anew, one entry per CDR3 protein. The sample lists 350,000 to 400,000 distinct CDR3 sequences, more than 10% occurring once. The source material was PBMCs, sampled from the stem cell graft. These receptors were collected from a human donor who donated a stem cell graft to a child with Fanconi anemia.

This clonotype occurred many times. The CDR3 sequence: CSTDRGGYTF. The CDR3 DNA is TGCAGCACCGACAGGGGGGGCTACACCTTC. This chain links TRBV29-1 with TRBJ1-2; 9 positions agree with TRBD1. The ends lost 8 bases at V and 8 bases at J; junction bases unmatched: 3. Germline assignment: CDR1 SQVTM and CDR2 ANQGSEA. This CDR3 is 10 amino acids long.

This clonotype was seen a few times. The chain recombines TRBV6-1 with TRBJ2-3; weak D call: TRBD2 (5 bases). The CDR3 loop spans 15 amino acids. V lost 6 bases to trimming and J lost 5 bases, with 18 bases between them. Germline V gene data show CDR1 as MNHNS and CDR2 as SASEGT. CDR3 in DNA: TGTGCCAGCAGCCCCTCAGCGGATGAGGTAGATACGCAGTATTTT. Protein: CASSPSADEVDTQYF.

The V and J genes are TRBV4-3 and TRBJ2-5; 7 nucleotides align to TRBD1. Trimming cost V 1 base and J 0 bases; bases outside gene matches: 2. The CDR3 has 15 residues. From germline, CDR1 is LGHNA and CDR2 YSLEER. CDR3 DNA sequence: TGCGCCAGCAGCCAAGTTGGGACAGACCAAGAGACCCAGTACTTC. Its protein is CASSQVGTDQETQYF.

This chain joins TRBV20-1 and TRBJ1-2; D is perhaps TRBD1 (6 bases). The germline V gene has CDR1 DFQATT and CDR2 SNEGSKA (reference sequence). The CDR3 is 16 amino acids. Trimming shortened V by 1 base and J by 7 bases, and 22 bases separated the two germline ends. In nucleotides, the CDR3 is TGCAGTGCTAGAGGTGACGGAGGAGGGGGAGCGGGTGGCTACACCTTC. Translating gives CSARGDGGGGAGGYTF.

This chain uses TRBV20-1 with TRBJ2-3, with D possibly TRBD2 on 6 matching bases. This CDR3 contains 11 residues. The ends were cut back, 2 bases at V and 9 bases at J, with 9 bases in the middle. Per germline, CDR1 DFQATT and CDR2 SNEGSKA (reference sequence). The CDR3 here is CSARRGRTQYF. CDR3 nucleotides: TGCAGTGCTAGACGGGGGAGGACGCAGTATTTT.

The V gene is TRBV18, the J gene TRBJ1-2; D call uncertain. Germline loops: CDR1 KGHSH, CDR2 LQKENI. CDR3 length: 14 amino acids. V lost 4 bases and J 2 bases, leaving 11 bases between the germline ends. CDR3 sequence: CASSQGANNYGYTF. CDR3 nucleotide sequence: TGTGCCAGCTCACAAGGAGCCAACAACTATGGCTACACCTTC.

Only a few counts were recorded for this clonotype. The chain has TRBV24-1 and TRBJ1-2; D is perhaps TRBD1 (6 bases). This CDR3 is built from 14 residues. Germline V gene sequence: CDR1 KGHDR, CDR2 SFDVKD. V was cut by 4 bases and J by 4 bases, with 12 bases left in between. CDR3 nucleotides: TGTGCCACCAGTGAGTCCGACAGGTCCTATGGCTACACCTTC. It yields the protein CATSESDRSYGYTF.

This clonotype was seen a few times. The chain carries TRBV12-3 or TRBV12-4 and TRBJ1-2; tentative D call: TRBD1 (6 bases). V was trimmed by 6 bases and J by 4 bases, leaving 15 bases between them. The CDR3 consists of 14 residues. The DNA of the CDR3 is TGTGCCAGCAGCAACAGGGAAACCTTCTATGGCTACACCTTC. Its translation is CASSNRETFYGYTF.

The V call is TRBV11-1, the J call TRBJ2-5, with a weak D call TRBD2 (5 bases). Trimming pared 4 bases from V and 5 bases from J, leaving 11 bases between. Germline CDR1 and CDR2: SGHAT and FQDESV (reference sequence). The CDR3 is made up of 13 amino acids. CDR3 sequence (DNA): TGTGCCAGCAGCTCCCGGAGGTCGGAGACCCAGTACTTC. Residues: CASSSRRSETQYF.

The genes are TRBV18 and TRBJ2-6; tentative D call: TRBD1 (6 bases). V lost 3 bases to trimming and J lost 0 bases, with 12 bases between them. CDR3 length: 17 amino acids. Germline V gene data show CDR1 as KGHSH and CDR2 as LQKENI. This CDR3 is CASSPLDSLSGANVLTF. In nucleotides, the CDR3 is TGTGCCAGCTCACCCTTGGACAGCCTCTCTGGGGCCAACGTCCTGACTTTC.

This clonotype was picked up many times. This sequence joins TRBV6-5 and TRBJ2-1; D may correspond to TRBD1 or TRBD2 (5 bases each). The V gene's germline CDR1 is MNHEY and CDR2 SVGAGI. The CDR3 loop spans 14 amino acids. Trimming took 2 bases from V and 9 from J, leaving 14 bases between them. The CDR3 is CASSYLKKRGEQFF. CDR3 bases: TGTGCCAGCAGTTACCTAAAAAAGAGGGGTGAGCAGTTCTTC.

This clonotype was seen a few times. The genes are TRBV18 and TRBJ2-1, with D hard to call. In germline, CDR1 is KGHSH, CDR2 LQKENI. This CDR3 is 14 amino acids long. Trimming cost V 6 bases and J 5 bases, with 14 bases left between them. The CDR3 is CASSNGGQDNEQFF. DNA for the CDR3: TGTGCCAGCTCCAACGGTGGGCAGGACAATGAGCAGTTCTTC.

The chain is built from TRBV7-6 and TRBJ1-4, with D uncertain. The CDR3 is made up of 12 amino acids. The V end was cut by 5 bases, the J end by 7 bases, with 8 bases between. Per germline, CDR1 SGHVS and CDR2 FNYEAQ. This chain's CDR3 is CASSAHGEKLFF. The CDR3 bases are TGTGCCAGCAGCGCTCATGGTGAAAAACTGTTTTTT.

The chain employs TRBV6-5 and TRBJ1-4, with D tentatively TRBD1 (5 bases). The CDR3 totals 14 residues. Trimming left V 0 bases short and J 7 bases short, with 9 bases between. Germline CDR1 MNHEY, CDR2 SVGAGI. CDR3 in amino acids: CASSYSTEGEKLFF. CDR3 in DNA: TGTGCCAGCAGTTACTCGACAGAAGGTGAAAAACTGTTTTTT.

This clonotype was counted many times. This chain links TRBV6-1 with TRBJ1-4; D is undetermined. V was clipped by 6 bases and J by 5 bases, with 16 bases between them. Germline-derived CDR1 and CDR2 are MNHNS and SASEGT. The length of the CDR3 is 15 residues. CDR3 in amino acids: CASRMDGYSNEKLFF. In nucleotides, the CDR3 is TGTGCCAGCAGAATGGACGGATACTCCAATGAAAAACTGTTTTTT.

CDR3 amino acids: CASSLVGNYEQYF. CDR3 DNA: TGCGCCAGCAGCTTGGTGGGGAACTACGAGCAGTACTTC. This chain connects TRBV5-1 to TRBJ2-7, with D unclear. This CDR3 is 13 amino acids long. Germline loops: CDR1 SGHRS, CDR2 YFSETQ. V was pared by 0 bases and J by 3 bases, with 7 bases between.

This clonotype was recorded a few times. V gene TRBV2 combines with J gene TRBJ1-5; D gene unclear. V lost 4 bases and J 4 bases, leaving 8 bases between the germline ends. This CDR3 comprises 13 residues. Germline-derived CDR1 and CDR2 are SNHLY and FYNNEI. CDR3 sequence (DNA): TGTGCCAGCAGTGGGGAGCTAAATCAGCCCCAGCATTTT. Its protein is CASSGELNQPQHF.

This clonotype was recorded a few times. V gene TRBV12-3 or TRBV12-4 combines with J gene TRBJ1-1; D is possibly TRBD1 (5 bases). V lost 5 bases to trimming and J lost 2 bases, with 15 bases between them. This CDR3 comprises 15 residues. The CDR3 spells CASSVGGQGNTEAFF. CDR3 sequence (DNA): TGTGCCAGCAGTGTCGGGGGTCAGGGTAACACTGAAGCTTTCTTT.

This clonotype showed up just a few times. The rearrangement uses TRBV10-1 and TRBJ2-7, with TRBD1 identical over 8 bases. V was pared by 6 bases and J by 3 bases, with 16 bases of the junction left unmatched. Germline V CDR1 and CDR2: WNHNN, SYGVQD (reference sequence). This CDR3 is built from 17 residues. CDR3 in DNA: TGCGCCAGCAGGGAACCCCGACAGGGGACCGAGATCTACGAGCAGTACGTC. This gives the protein CASREPRQGTEIYEQYV.

This clonotype turned up a few times. The rearrangement joins TRBV5-1 to TRBJ1-1; 7 bases align to TRBD1. J was trimmed by 1 base and V by 4 bases; bases with no gene match: 4. Germline assignment: CDR1 SGHRS and CDR2 YFSETQ. CDR3 size: 14 residues. CDR3 loop: CASSQTGTNTEAFF. CDR3 nucleotides: TGCGCCAGCAGCCAGACAGGGACGAACACTGAAGCTTTCTTT.

This clonotype occurred many times. The rearrangement joins TRBV6-1 to TRBJ2-5; 9 bases are shared with TRBD1. V was clipped by 8 bases and J by 2 bases; unmatched bases: 9. The CDR3 covers 15 residues. The germline V gene encodes CDR1 MNHNS and CDR2 SASEGT. DNA for the CDR3: TGTGCCAGCGTGGGACAGGGACTGCTTCAAGAGACCCAGTACTTC. Amino acid sequence: CASVGQGLLQETQYF.

The chain combines TRBV12-3 or TRBV12-4 with TRBJ1-2; a possible D gene is TRBD1 (6 bases). The CDR3 length is 18 residues. The ends were cut back, 4 bases at V and 3 bases at J, with 24 bases in the middle. As DNA, the CDR3 is TGTGCCAGCAGTTCCCGGAGGGGGGGGCGTCCGTCTGACTATGGCTACACCTTC. This encodes CASSSRRGGRPSDYGYTF.

J is TRBJ2-3 and V is TRBV20-1; 11 bases are a match to TRBD2. The CDR3 is 16 residues long. The trim removed 2 bases at V and 2 bases at J, leaving 6 bases unmatched. Germline-derived CDR1 and CDR2 are DFQATT and SNEGSKA (reference sequence). Here the CDR3 reads CSARHTSGGVTDTQYF. CDR3 sequence (DNA): TGCAGTGCTAGACATACTAGCGGGGGAGTCACAGATACGCAGTATTTT.

This sequence joins TRBV6-1 and TRBJ1-3; D possibly corresponds to TRBD1 (5 bases). Germline loops: CDR1 MNHNS, CDR2 SASEGT. This CDR3 has 15 residues. Trimming shortened V by 6 bases and J by 2 bases, and 14 bases separated the two germline ends. The CDR3 DNA reads TGTGCCAGCAGCAATCACCTGGGGGCTGGAAACACCATATATTTT. Amino acids: CASSNHLGAGNTIYF.

This clonotype was detected many times. The chain recombines TRBV5-6 with TRBJ1-5; tentatively, D is TRBD1 (5 bases). V was clipped by 3 bases and J by 0 bases, with 10 bases between them. Germline values: CDR1 SGHDT, CDR2 YYEEEE. The CDR3 is made up of 15 amino acids. CDR3 DNA sequence: TGTGCCAGCAGCTCACAGGAATATAGCAATCAGCCCCAGCATTTT. Its protein product is CASSSQEYSNQPQHF.

There are a few counts of this clonotype. The rearrangement links TRBV20-1 to TRBJ2-2; D is possibly TRBD1 or TRBD2 (6 bases each). The CDR3 has 15 amino acids. The V gene lost 7 bases and the J gene lost 6 bases, with 21 bases spanning the gap. Germline CDR1 DFQATT, CDR2 SNEGSKA (reference sequence). CDR3 coding DNA: TGCAGTGTCCGGGGGCAGAAAGCGGACGCCGGGGAGCTGTTTTTT. Its translation is CSVRGQKADAGELFF.

This chain connects TRBV5-1 to TRBJ2-2; 8 bases are a match to TRBD1. Germline trimming cut 4 bases from V and 4 bases from J; bases unmatched to any gene: 6. The CDR3 is 15 amino acids. The germline V gene encodes CDR1 SGHRS and CDR2 YFSETQ. This chain's CDR3 is CASSLLTGATGELFF. As DNA, the CDR3 is TGCGCCAGCAGCCTCTTGACAGGGGCCACCGGGGAGCTGTTTTTT.